Each of the 13 T cell receptor beta chains below was sequenced from the same sample in a study of T-cell reconstitution after alpha-beta-depleted transplantation in children. It was with unique molecular identifiers that the TCRbeta library was prepared. TCRdb re-derived calls from the PCR reads in MiXCR, one entry per CDR3 protein. The sample carries some 830,000 distinct CDR3 sequences, 15% to 20% recorded once. Sample: PBMCs, mostly from graft donor cells, taken 360 days after TCRalphabeta/CD19-depleted stem cell transplant. The receptors originated from a male patient younger than 18 who had a stem cell transplant for acute lymphoblastic leukemia, so the T cells may come from the graft donor.

This clonotype was picked up a small number of times. J is TRBJ1-2 and V is TRBV14; a possible D gene is TRBD1 (5 bases). The ends were cut back, 1 base at V and 8 bases at J, with 14 bases in the middle. The germline gives CDR1 SGHDN, CDR2 FVKESK. The CDR3 loop spans 14 amino acids. CDR3 region: CASSQVRGISGYTF. The CDR3 DNA sequence: TGTGCCAGCAGCCAAGTGAGGGGAATATCCGGCTACACCTTC.

This chain uses TRBV11-2 with TRBJ2-4; either TRBD1 or TRBD2 may supply D (5 bases each). Trimming took off 5 bases at V and 8 bases at J, with 19 bases between the two ends. Germline assignment: CDR1 SGHAT and CDR2 FQNNGV. This CDR3 has 15 residues. The CDR3 here is CASSIDGDVRDIQYF. CDR3 DNA sequence: TGTGCCAGCAGCATCGACGGGGACGTTCGGGACATTCAGTACTTC. Full variable domain (missing parts from reference TRBV11-2 and TRBJ2-4): EAGVAQSPRYKIIEKRQSVAFWCNPISGHATLYWYQQILGQGPKLLIQFQNNGVVDDSQLPKDRFSAERLKGVDSTLKIQPAKLEDSAVYLCASSIDGDVRDIQYFGAGTRLSVL.

There are a few counts of this clonotype. This rearrangement joins TRBV12-3 or TRBV12-4 to TRBJ1-1; no clear D gene. This CDR3 has 15 amino acids. Trimming left V 3 bases short and J 0 bases short, with 11 bases between. CDR3 protein: CASSFELQLNTEAFF. The CDR3 nucleotides are TGTGCCAGCAGTTTCGAACTACAGCTGAACACTGAAGCTTTCTTT.

There are a few counts of this clonotype. The chain carries TRBV10-3 and TRBJ2-3; maybe TRBD1 (5 bases). CDR3 length: 15 residues. V dropped 5 bases and J dropped 1 base, with 13 bases sitting between them. CDR1 is ENHRY, CDR2 SYGVKD, per germline. The CDR3 nucleotides are TGTGCCATCAGTCTCAGGGCCGGCGGCACAGATACGCAGTATTTT. Translated, it gives CAISLRAGGTDTQYF.

This clonotype was picked up many times. The CDR3 protein is CASSLEIAIKQETQYF. The CDR3 DNA sequence: TGCGCCAGCAGCTTGGAGATCGCGATTAAACAAGAGACCCAGTACTTC. The rearrangement uses TRBV5-1 and TRBJ2-5; D remains ambiguous. This CDR3 region has 16 residues. V shed 0 bases and J shed 2 bases, with 14 bases lying between them. The germline CDR1 and CDR2 sequences are SGHRS and YFSETQ. The entire variable domain, with the rest obtained from reference TRBV5-1 and TRBJ2-5, is as follows: KAGVTQTPRYLIKTRGQQVTLSCSPISGHRSVSWYQQTPGQGLQFLFEYFSETQRNKGNFPGRFSGRQFSNSRSEMNVSTLELGDSALYLCASSLEIAIKQETQYFGPGTRLLVL.

The chain uses TRBV6-4 and TRBJ2-1, with 10 bases matching TRBD2. This CDR3 is built from 17 residues. The germline CDR1 and CDR2 sequences are MRHNA and SNTAGT. Germline trimming cut 0 bases from V and 2 bases from J; bases unmatched to any gene: 4. CDR3: CASSDSISGGTYNEQFF. The CDR3 DNA reads as TGTGCCAGCAGTGACTCCATTAGCGGGGGGACCTACAATGAGCAGTTCTTC.

This clonotype was picked up many times. At one end, the junction sequence differs from germline, possibly due to a read error. This rearrangement joins TRBV7-3 to TRBJ2-7; D is ambiguous. The CDR3 loop spans 13 amino acids. Germline assignment: CDR1 SGHTA and CDR2 FQGTGA. CDR3 nucleotides: TGCGCCAGCAGCTTGAACAGAGACTACGAGCAGTACTTC. Translated, it gives CASSLNRDYEQYF.

The chain recombines TRBV29-1 with TRBJ2-3, with D possibly being TRBD2 (5 bases). Germline lookup yields CDR1 SQVTM and CDR2 ANQGSEA. This CDR3 is 13 amino acids long. Trimming removed 8 bases at V and 5 bases at J, with 17 bases between. The CDR3 here is CSTQQRRGDTQYF. The CDR3 DNA reads as TGCAGCACACAACAGCGGAGAGGAGATACGCAGTATTTT.

This clonotype has a handful of counts. The chain has TRBV13 and TRBJ2-5; the match to TRBD2 covers 9 bases. CDR3 length: 16 amino acids. Germline assignment: CDR1 PRHDT and CDR2 FYEKMQ (reference sequence). Unmatched junction bases numbered 6, after V lost 2 bases and J lost 2 bases. The CDR3 bases are TGTGCCAGCAGCTTATGGGCTAGCGGGGATCAAGAGACCCAGTACTTC. Protein product: CASSLWASGDQETQYF.

This clonotype was counted many times. The chain has TRBV4-1 and TRBJ2-7, with D perhaps assigned TRBD1 or TRBD2 (5 bases each). The germline V gene has CDR1 MGHRA and CDR2 YSYEKL. V was trimmed by 1 base and J by 6 bases, leaving 19 bases between them. CDR3 length: 16 residues. Written as DNA, the CDR3 is TGCGCCAGCAGCCAAGTGCTGTCTCCGGGACGTAGCGAGCAGTACTTC. Its protein product is CASSQVLSPGRSEQYF.

This clonotype was counted only a few times. This chain links TRBV12-3 or TRBV12-4 with TRBJ1-1; 7 bases match TRBD1. V shed 8 bases, J shed 4 bases, and the junction held 4 bases outside the gene matches. This CDR3 has 12 residues. The CDR3 sequence is CASAGGGTEAFF. The CDR3 DNA reads as TGTGCCAGCGCAGGGGGAGGCACTGAAGCTTTCTTT.

The chain has TRBV9 and TRBJ1-3; D unresolved. Germline CDR1 reads SGDLS; CDR2 reads YYNGEE. The CDR3 sequence is 14 residues long. The V end lost 0 bases, the J end lost 4 bases, and 8 bases lay between the germline ends. The CDR3 region has the DNA TGTGCCAGCAGCGTAGCCGGGCCCGGAAACACCATATATTTT. Protein: CASSVAGPGNTIYF.

The gene calls are TRBV9 and TRBJ2-5; the D is unclear. The V end was cut by 1 base, the J end by 2 bases, with 9 bases between. The CDR3 spans 14 residues. Germline assignment: CDR1 SGDLS and CDR2 YYNGEE. The CDR3 DNA reads TGTGCCAGCAGCGTATATGGCGTGCAAGAGACCCAGTACTTC. Its translation: CASSVYGVQETQYF.